Below, 18 T cell receptor beta chains from the same sample are listed, as sequenced in a study of cytomegalovirus exposure and HLA in healthy donors. The PCR contained 60 Vbeta and 13 Jbeta primers. The table came from immunoSEQ multiplex PCR; TCRdb's copy has only in-frame clones and leaves some out. Across fewer than 45,000 clones, the top ten clones capture under 2% of the sample. Material: PBMCs. The receptors shown here come from a woman aged 30 to 39 in good health and CMV-seronegative.

The chain employs TRBV4-3 and TRBJ2-4; a weak D match, TRBD1 (5 bases). V lost 3 bases and J 9 bases, leaving 9 bases between the germline ends. The CDR3 spans 12 residues. From germline, CDR1 is LGHNA and CDR2 YSLEER. CDR3 nucleotides: TGCGCCAGCAGCCAGGGGCAGGGCATTCAGTACTTC. Encoded protein: CASSQGQGIQYF.

The V and J genes are TRBV7-9 and TRBJ1-2, with D uncertain. Germline assignment: CDR1 SEHNR and CDR2 FQNEAQ (reference sequence). CDR3 length equals 12 residues. The V gene lost 4 bases and the J gene lost 7 bases, with 10 bases spanning the gap. CDR3 DNA sequence: TGTGCCAGCAGCTACGAGGGAGGTGGCTACACCTTC. Amino acid sequence: CASSYEGGGYTF. Full variable domain (remainder filled in from reference TRBV7-9 and TRBJ1-2): DTGVSQNPRHKITKRGQNVTFRCDPISEHNRLYWYRQTLGQGPEFLTYFQNEAQLEKSRLLSDRFSAERPKGSFSTLEIQRTEQGDSAMYLCASSYEGGGYTFGSGTRLTVV.

A word on this clone: Here the CDR3 omits its conserved ending phenylalanine or tryptophan, so a read error is the likely source. The chain employs TRBV4-1 and TRBJ2-7; TRBD2 agrees at 11 bases. This CDR3 comprises 18 residues. V was pared by 2 bases and J by 0 bases, with 9 bases of the junction left unmatched. Germline loops: CDR1 MGHRA, CDR2 YSYEKL. CDR3 sequence (DNA): TGCGCCAGCAGCCAACCGTTTTTAGCGGGAGGGAGCTCCTACGAGCAGTACCTC. Encoded protein: CASSQPFLAGGSSYEQYL.

CDR3 protein: CAIRGTSFPDTQYF. In DNA, the CDR3 is TGTGCCATTCGAGGGACTTCTTTCCCAGATACGCAGTATTTT. The chain carries TRBV6-1 and TRBJ2-3; D is perhaps TRBD2 (6 bases). The CDR3 sequence is 14 residues long. Germline V gene lookup returns CDR1 MNHNS and CDR2 SASEGT. Trimming took 10 bases from V and 4 from J, leaving 18 bases between them.

This rearrangement joins TRBV28 to TRBJ1-2; TRBD1 matches at 8 bases. The CDR3 runs to 15 residues. V was pared by 5 bases and J by 5 bases, with 10 bases of the junction left unmatched. The germline CDR1 and CDR2 sequences are MDHEN and SYDVKM. CDR3 bases: TGTGCCAGCAGTGCTATGCGACAGGGGTCGTATGGCTACACCTTC. Translation gives CASSAMRQGSYGYTF.

The rearrangement uses TRBV5-1 and TRBJ2-1; TRBD2 matches 7 bases. This CDR3 comprises 16 residues. Per germline, CDR1 SGHRS and CDR2 YFSETQ. Germline trimming cut 3 bases from V and 0 bases from J; bases unmatched to any gene: 6. CDR3 amino acids: CASSYLADSSYNEQFF. For the CDR3, the DNA is TGCGCCAGCAGCTACCTAGCGGATAGCTCCTACAATGAGCAGTTCTTC.

The chain carries TRBV6-6 and TRBJ2-2; TRBD2 matches 15 bases. The CDR3 is 16 residues long. Germline CDR1 and CDR2: MNHNY and SVGAGI (reference sequence). V lost 6 bases and J lost 5; bases outside the gene matches: 4. For the CDR3, the DNA is TGTGCCAGCAGCCAGGGACTAGCGGGAGGAACCGGGGAGCTGTTTTTT. Encoded protein: CASSQGLAGGTGELFF.

The genes are TRBV6-5 and TRBJ2-7; maybe TRBD2 (6 bases). Germline V gene lookup returns CDR1 MNHEY and CDR2 SVGAGI. CDR3 length: 13 amino acids. V was shortened by 2 bases and J by 7 bases, with 12 bases between the two germline ends. The CDR3, as DNA: TGTGCCAGCAGTTACGACGGGAGCCGGGAGCAGTACTTC. Protein product: CASSYDGSREQYF.

In regard to this clone: Other DNA sequences in this sample translate to the same CDR3. The chain recombines TRBV18 with TRBJ1-2; 8 bases agree with TRBD1. With 2 bases clipped from V and 7 bases from J, the junction kept 3 bases outside the gene matches. The germline V gene has CDR1 KGHSH and CDR2 LQKENI. CDR3 size: 13 residues. The CDR3 loop is CASSPMDRVGYTF. The CDR3 region has the DNA TGTGCCAGCTCACCAATGGACAGGGTTGGCTACACCTTC.

The rearrangement links TRBV28 to TRBJ1-5; the D gene is possibly TRBD1 (6 bases). Germline-derived CDR1 and CDR2 are MDHEN and SYDVKM. V was cut by 6 bases and J by 7 bases, with 10 bases left in between. This CDR3 is built from 12 residues. The CDR3 DNA reads as TGTGCCAGCAGACAGGGAGCGCAGCCCCAGCATTTT. It yields the protein CASRQGAQPQHF.

This sequence joins TRBV6-4 and TRBJ2-3, with D tentatively TRBD2 (5 bases). The germline V gene has CDR1 MRHNA and CDR2 SNTAGT. Trimming removed 0 bases at V and 4 bases at J, with 14 bases between. This CDR3 spans 16 amino acids. The CDR3 here is CASSDSGGSGADTQYF. DNA for the CDR3: TGTGCCAGCAGTGACTCTGGTGGGAGTGGGGCAGATACGCAGTATTTT.

The chain has TRBV28 and TRBJ2-2; maybe TRBD2 (7 bases). Germline V gene sequence: CDR1 MDHEN, CDR2 SYDVKM. Trimming shortened V by 4 bases and J by 6 bases, and 15 bases separated the two germline ends. The CDR3 runs to 15 residues. This CDR3 is CASSSGGRESGELFF. In DNA, the CDR3 is TGTGCCAGCAGTTCCGGGGGGCGGGAGTCCGGGGAGCTGTTTTTT.

CDR3 sequence reads: CASSVDGTGFSYEQYF. The CDR3 DNA is TGTGCCAGCAGCGTAGACGGGACAGGGTTCTCCTACGAGCAGTACTTC. The chain links TRBV9 to TRBJ2-7; TRBD1 matches 9 bases. This CDR3 spans 16 amino acids. V was clipped by 0 bases and J by 0 bases; unmatched bases: 4. CDR1 and CDR2 from the germline V gene are SGDLS and YYNGEE. The full variable domain, in which reference TRBV9 and TRBJ2-7 provide the parts outside the CDR3, is DSGVTQTPKHLITATGQRVTLRCSPRSGDLSVYWYQQSLDQGLQFLIQYYNGEERAKGNILERFSAQQFPDLHSELNLSSLELGDSALYFCASSVDGTGFSYEQYFGPGTRLTVT.

The chain employs TRBV7-9 and TRBJ2-7; 9 bases map to TRBD1. In germline, CDR1 is SEHNR, CDR2 FQNEAQ (reference sequence). This CDR3 region has 14 residues. Trimming cost V 5 bases and J 5 bases; bases outside gene matches: 7. The CDR3 region has the DNA TGTGCCAGCAGCCCCCGGGACAGGGCCAACGAGCAGTACTTC. Encoded protein: CASSPRDRANEQYF.

The chain carries TRBV18 and TRBJ2-7; D may be TRBD1 (7 bases). V dropped 1 base and J dropped 5 bases, with 15 bases sitting between them. The CDR3 extends over 15 amino acids. From germline, CDR1 is KGHSH and CDR2 LQKENI. The CDR3 region is CASSPQARGVHEQYF. CDR3 DNA: TGTGCCAGCTCACCACAGGCCAGGGGGGTCCACGAGCAGTACTTC.

The genes are TRBV29-1 and TRBJ1-1, with 7 nucleotides matching TRBD1. Unmatched junction bases numbered 12, after V lost 6 bases and J lost 2 bases. Germline CDR1 reads SQVTM; CDR2 reads ANQGSEA. This CDR3 is 15 amino acids long. The CDR3, as DNA: TGCAGCGTGAACAGGGGAGGTAGATTAAACACTGAAGCTTTCTTT. This codes for CSVNRGGRLNTEAFF.

J is TRBJ1-1 and V is TRBV7-3; maybe TRBD1 (5 bases). There are 13 residues in the CDR3. Trimming removed 4 bases from V and 1 base from J, with 7 bases in between. The germline V gene has CDR1 SGHTA and CDR2 FQGTGA. CDR3 coding DNA: TGTGCCAGCAGCTCAGACAGGAACACTGAAGCTTTCTTT. Translated: CASSSDRNTEAFF.

The chain joins TRBV30 to TRBJ1-5; D remains unclear. Between the trimmed V and J ends, which lost 3 bases and 0 bases, there was a span of 6 bases. Germline-derived CDR1 and CDR2 are GTSNPN and SVGIG (reference sequence). CDR3 length: 13 amino acids. This CDR3 is CAWSSSSNQPQHF. DNA for the CDR3: TGTGCCTGGAGCTCGAGTAGCAATCAGCCCCAGCATTTT.